The clone carrying this T cell receptor beta chain came up many times. The sample belongs to a study of blood T cell repertoires in COVID-19. Overall study context: Samples representing acute and convalescent COVID-19 were sourced from the United States, Italy and Spain. PBMCs, B-cell-depleted T cells, or T cells provided the cDNA or gDNA that made up the material.

Clones were read by immunoSEQ multiplex PCR, and TCRdb kept only the in-frame ones, dropping some. The sample holds more than 200,000 clones; roughly 80% are singletons and the top ten take more than 9%. The sample comprised peripheral blood. The receptor was isolated from a woman aged 80 or over with acute or convalescent COVID-19.

The CDR3 region is CASSDLSFPSTDTQYF. As DNA, the CDR3 is TGTGCCAGCAGTGACCTTAGCTTCCCTAGCACAGATACGCAGTATTTT. The chain links TRBV6-1 to TRBJ2-3; unclear D gene. V lost 3 bases to trimming and J lost 0 bases, with 13 bases between them. Germline CDR1 reads MNHNS; CDR2 reads SASEGT. The length of the CDR3 is 16 residues.